This TCR beta chain was sequenced in a study of cytomegalovirus exposure and HLA in healthy donors. Across the study: Within the Caucasian-associated ancestry cluster were roughly 82% of the roughly 360 genotyped donors. Overall study results and limits: With high specificity and sensitivity, the classifier reportedly diagnosed cytomegalovirus status. In a later analysis, TCR beta V- and J-gene trimming was associated with a missense DCLRE1C variant.

Concerning this clone: The target antigen is unknown.

The CDR3 is 17 residues long. Unmatched junction bases numbered 19, after V lost 4 bases and J lost 7 bases. Germline CDR1 and CDR2: MGHRA and YSYEKL. The PCR employed 60 Vbeta primers together with 13 Jbeta primers. Method: immunoSEQ multiplex PCR; TCRdb's copy keeps in-frame clones and lacks some. Of some 170,000 clones listed, approximately 80% are singletons. The genes are TRBV4-1 and TRBJ2-7; 7 nucleotides align to TRBD1. The TCR comes from a man younger than 30 in good health and CMV-seropositive. Sequencing was carried out using PBMCs. The chain's CDR3 is CASSLQGEIHFTGEQYF. The CDR3 coding sequence is TGCGCCAGCAGCCTCCAGGGGGAAATCCACTTTACGGGAGAGCAGTACTTC.